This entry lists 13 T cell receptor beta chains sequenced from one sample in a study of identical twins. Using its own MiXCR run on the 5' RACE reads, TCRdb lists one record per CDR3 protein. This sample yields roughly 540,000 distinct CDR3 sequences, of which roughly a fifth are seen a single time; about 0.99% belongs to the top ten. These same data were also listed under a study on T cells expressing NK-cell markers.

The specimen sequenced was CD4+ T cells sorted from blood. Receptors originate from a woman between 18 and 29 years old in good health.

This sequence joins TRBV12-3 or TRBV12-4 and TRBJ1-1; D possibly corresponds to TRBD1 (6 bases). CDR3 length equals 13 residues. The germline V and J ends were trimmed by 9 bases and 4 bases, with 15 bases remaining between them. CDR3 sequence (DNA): TGTGCCAGTACCCCCAGGGGCCGCACTGAAGCTTTCTTT. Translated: CASTPRGRTEAFF.

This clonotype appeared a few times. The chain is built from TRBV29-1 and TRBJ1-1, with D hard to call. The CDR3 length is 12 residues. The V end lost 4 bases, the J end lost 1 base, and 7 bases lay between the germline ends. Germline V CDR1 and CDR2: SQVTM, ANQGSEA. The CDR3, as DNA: TGCAGCGTTGTCGTTCAGAACACTGAAGCTTTCTTT. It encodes CSVVVQNTEAFF.

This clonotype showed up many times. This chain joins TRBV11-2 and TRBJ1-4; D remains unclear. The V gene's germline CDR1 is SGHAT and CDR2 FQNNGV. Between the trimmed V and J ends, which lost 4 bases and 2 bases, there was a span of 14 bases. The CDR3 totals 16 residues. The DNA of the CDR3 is TGTGCCAGCAGCTCTGACTACGGGCGGACTAATGAAAAACTGTTTTTT. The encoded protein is CASSSDYGRTNEKLFF.

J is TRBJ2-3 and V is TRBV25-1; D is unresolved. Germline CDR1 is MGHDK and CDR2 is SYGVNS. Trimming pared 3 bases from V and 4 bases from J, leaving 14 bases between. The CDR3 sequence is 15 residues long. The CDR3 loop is CASSDHTHMPDTQYF. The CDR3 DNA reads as TGTGCCAGCAGTGACCACACCCATATGCCAGATACGCAGTATTTT. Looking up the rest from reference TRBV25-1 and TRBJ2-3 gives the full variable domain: EADIYQTPRYLVIGTGKKITLECSQTMGHDKMYWYQQDPGMELHLIHYSYGVNSTEKGDLSSESTVSRIRTEHFPLTLESARPSHTSQYLCASSDHTHMPDTQYFGPGTRLTVL.

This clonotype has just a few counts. CDR3 coding DNA: TGTGCCAGCAGCAGGACTAGCGGGGGGGATACTAGCACAGATACGCAGTATTTT. Translating it yields CASSRTSGGDTSTDTQYF. The chain uses TRBV7-3 and TRBJ2-3, with TRBD2 matching over 15 bases. CDR3 length: 18 residues. With 5 bases clipped from V and 0 bases from J, the junction kept 6 bases outside the gene matches. CDR1 SGHTA and CDR2 FQGTGA come from the germline V gene.

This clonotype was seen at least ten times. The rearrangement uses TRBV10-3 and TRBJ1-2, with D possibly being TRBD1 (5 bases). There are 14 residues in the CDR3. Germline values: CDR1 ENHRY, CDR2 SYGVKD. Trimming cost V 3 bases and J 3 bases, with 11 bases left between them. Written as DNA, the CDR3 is TGTGCCATCAGTGAAACGACAGAGGACTATGGCTACACCTTC. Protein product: CAISETTEDYGYTF.

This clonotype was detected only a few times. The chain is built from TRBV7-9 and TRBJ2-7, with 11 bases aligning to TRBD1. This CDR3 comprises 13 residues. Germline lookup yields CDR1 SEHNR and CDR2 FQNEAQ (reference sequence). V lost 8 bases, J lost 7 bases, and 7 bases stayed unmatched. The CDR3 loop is CASPGQGAGEQYF. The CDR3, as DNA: TGTGCCAGCCCTGGACAGGGGGCCGGGGAGCAGTACTTC.

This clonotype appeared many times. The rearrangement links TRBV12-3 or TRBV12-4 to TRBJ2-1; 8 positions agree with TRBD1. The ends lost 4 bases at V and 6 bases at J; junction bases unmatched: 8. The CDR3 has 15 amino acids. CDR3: CASSSRDRRSNEQFF. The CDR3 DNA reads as TGTGCCAGCAGTTCCCGGGACAGGCGGTCCAATGAGCAGTTCTTC.

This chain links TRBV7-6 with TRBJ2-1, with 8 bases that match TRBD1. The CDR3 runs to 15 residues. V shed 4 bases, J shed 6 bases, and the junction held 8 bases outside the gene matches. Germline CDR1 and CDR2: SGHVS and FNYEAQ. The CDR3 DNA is TGTGCCAGCAGCTCTCTCCCGGACAGGGTCAATGAGCAGTTCTTC. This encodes CASSSLPDRVNEQFF. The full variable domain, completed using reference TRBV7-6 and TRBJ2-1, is GAGVSQSPRYKVTKRGQDVALRCDPISGHVSLYWYRQALGQGPEFLTYFNYEAQQDKSGLPNDRFSAERPEGSISTLTIQRTEQRDSAMYRCASSSLPDRVNEQFFGPGTRLTVL.

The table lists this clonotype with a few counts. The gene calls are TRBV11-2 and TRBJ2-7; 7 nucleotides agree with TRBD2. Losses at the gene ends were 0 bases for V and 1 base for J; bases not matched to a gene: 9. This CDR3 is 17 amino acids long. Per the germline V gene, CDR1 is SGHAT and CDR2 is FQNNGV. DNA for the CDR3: TGTGCCAGCAGCTTAGATCTGACTAGCCTTTTTTCCTACGAGCAGTACTTC. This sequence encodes CASSLDLTSLFSYEQYF.

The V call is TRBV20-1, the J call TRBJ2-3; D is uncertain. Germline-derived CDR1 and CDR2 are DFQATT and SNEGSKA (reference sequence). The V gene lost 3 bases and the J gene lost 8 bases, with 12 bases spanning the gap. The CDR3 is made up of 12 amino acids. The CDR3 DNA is TGCAGTGCTAGGCCGTACGACCCTACGCAGTATTTT. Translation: CSARPYDPTQYF.

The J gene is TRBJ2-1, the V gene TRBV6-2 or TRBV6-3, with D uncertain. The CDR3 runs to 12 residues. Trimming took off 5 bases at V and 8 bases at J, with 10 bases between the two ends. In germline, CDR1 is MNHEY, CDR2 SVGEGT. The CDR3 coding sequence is TGTGCCAGCAGTGAGTGGTTTGATGAGCAGTTCTTC. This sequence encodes CASSEWFDEQFF.

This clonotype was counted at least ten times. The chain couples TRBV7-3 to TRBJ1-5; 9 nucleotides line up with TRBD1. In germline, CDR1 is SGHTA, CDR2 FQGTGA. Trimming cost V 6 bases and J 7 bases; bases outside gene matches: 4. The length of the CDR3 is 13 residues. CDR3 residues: CASSTGGGQPQHF. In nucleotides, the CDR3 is TGTGCCAGCAGTACAGGGGGCGGGCAGCCCCAGCATTTT.